This T cell receptor beta chain was sequenced during a study of T-cell memory formation after mild COVID-19. As for the study in general: Largely, TCR clusters stayed within a single donor. Study results and limitations: Unconfirmed was the SARS-CoV-2 specificity of second-wave clones that peaked on day 37. Several responding clones turned up in pre-infection memory, indicating that cross-reactive memory may have taken part. CD8+ contracting clones occupied EMRA, while CD4+ ones occupied mainly CM and EM.

This clonotype was detected only a few times. As yet, its antigen is unknown. One entry per CDR3 protein results from TCRdb running MiXCR on the 5' RACE reads. Seen here are under 350,000 distinct CDR3 sequences, roughly 17% observed once, and the top ten hold roughly 25%. The clonotype comes from a man aged 18-30 years who had mild COVID-19 (a few samples of this study predate the infection). Cell type and time point are not known. The sequenced sample was PBMCs or a T cell subset sorted from them (not recorded which).

Written as DNA, the CDR3 is TGTGCCAGCAGTTTGTCGGTCTTGGATTCACCCCTCCACTTT. The encoded protein is CASSLSVLDSPLHF. This chain connects TRBV12-3 or TRBV12-4 to TRBJ1-6, with D uncertain. This CDR3 contains 14 residues. Trimming removed 3 bases at V and 8 bases at J, with 11 bases between.